These T cell receptor beta chains were read from a single sample in a study of OX40 agonist ivuxolimab in advanced cancers. Clones were sequenced by immunoSEQ multiplex PCR, and TCRdb holds only the in-frame ones, with some missing. Of 37,000 or so clones in the sample, approximately 85% were seen once. The material was CD4+ or CD8+ T cells sorted from blood, obtained in a trial of the OX40 agonist ivuxolimab. Every receptor here comes from an adult with an advanced solid tumor such as melanoma, head and neck, liver or kidney cancer. CDR3s leave out the opening cysteine and the closing phenylalanine or tryptophan.

cdr3_aa	v_call	j_call
ATSPGIGGNQPQH	TRBV6-5	TRBJ1-5
ATSREGVAVGEELF	TRBV15	TRBJ2-2
ASSSPTIPMNTEAF	TRBV4-1	TRBJ1-1
ASSPGDGNTIY	TRBV18	TRBJ1-3
SVAPQGREGYT	TRBV29-1	TRBJ1-2
ASSLGTDTQY	TRBV7-8	TRBJ2-3
ASSLIPGLHTDTQY	TRBV11-1	TRBJ2-3
ASGDQGAANEQY	TRBV27	TRBJ2-7
ASSVGGFGYNEQF	TRBV9	TRBJ2-1
ASSQVRDFPHGYT	TRBV14	TRBJ1-2
ASRHKWENTEAF	TRBV6-5	TRBJ1-1
ASSWGTPGNTIY	TRBV11-2	TRBJ1-3
ASSDSGTSALREQF	TRBV5-4	TRBJ2-1
SVDLGTSGEGRMRETQY	TRBV29-1	TRBJ2-5
ASSVAGGLIYGYT	TRBV9	TRBJ1-2
ASSSGRIPGGGAF	TRBV11-2	TRBJ1-1
ASSINLRDSNYGYT	TRBV9	TRBJ1-2
ASSYAGTGHEQY	TRBV6-5	TRBJ2-7
ASSLSGSTSYEQY	TRBV9	TRBJ2-7
ATNPREADYNEQF	TRBV15	TRBJ2-1
ASSLWVEAF	TRBV5-4	TRBJ1-1
ASSFGRGDNQPQH	TRBV7-8	TRBJ1-5
ASSFSSPPNYGYT	TRBV27	TRBJ1-2
AGPGRDTEAF	TRBV2	TRBJ1-1
ASSKAARGLDKETQY	TRBV21-1	TRBJ2-5
ASSSSRTYEQY	TRBV7-6	TRBJ2-7
ASSLGHPNTGELF	TRBV27	TRBJ2-2
ASSLTGGVDQETQY	TRBV5-4	TRBJ2-5
ASSVGTSGLDTQY	TRBV9	TRBJ2-3
ASSYRGTASDEQY	TRBV6-5	TRBJ2-7
ASSLLGPRRHEQY	TRBV27	TRBJ2-7
ASSTRGFSGNTIY	TRBV9	TRBJ1-3
ASSQGLLNTEAF	TRBV4-2	TRBJ1-1
ASSGTSDGSSYEQY	TRBV2	TRBJ2-7
ASSQDTQGALFYEQY	TRBV4-3	TRBJ2-7
SVESGQGPHLVLT	TRBV29-1	TRBJ2-6
ASSLGGLAGSYEQY	TRBV5-6	TRBJ2-7
AWSPPGETQY	TRBV30	TRBJ2-5
SAPRAYNEQF	TRBV29-1	TRBJ2-1
ASRKTGDYGYT	TRBV6-5	TRBJ1-2
ASSSRLTSGKPYEQY	TRBV21-1	TRBJ2-7
ASSYGPYEQY	TRBV6-5	TRBJ2-7
ASSRGLAGEDSYNEQF	TRBV7-2	TRBJ2-1
ASSQDRFRADASTDTQY	TRBV4-2	TRBJ2-3
ASSQDQVFSSGNTIY	TRBV4-3	TRBJ1-3
ATQTGDYGYT	TRBV6-5	TRBJ1-2
ASSLGKGTGNEKLF	TRBV7-2	TRBJ1-4
ASISRNSGRASYNEQF	TRBV4-3	TRBJ2-1
ASSAGTTNQPQH	TRBV7-9	TRBJ1-5
ASSQGLAGNDEQF	TRBV4-3	TRBJ2-1
ASSFMGEKNTGELF	TRBV7-6	TRBJ2-2
ATSSGTAPPSGANVLT	TRBV15	TRBJ2-6
ASSLGVGYQPQH	TRBV7-2	TRBJ1-5